This T cell receptor (beta chain) was sequenced for a study of Ad26.COV2.S vaccination and SARS-CoV-2 variants. Study information: Participants got Ad26.COV2.S intramuscularly, once or twice 56 days apart.

The germline V and J ends were trimmed by 5 bases and 9 bases, with 7 bases remaining between them. The CDR3 length is 10 residues. Germline V gene data show CDR1 as MDHEN and CDR2 as SYDVKM. Comment on this clone: Its antigen is undetermined.

Study-wide results and caveats: Similar non-spike TCR breadth was seen in vaccine and placebo recipients.

Produced via immunoSEQ multiplex PCR; TCRdb's table is partial and in-frame only. The sample has 300,000 to 400,000 clones, approximately 86% seen once. Treatment denoted: about 20 received Ad26.COV2.S at low or high dose, single or two shots; 5 received placebo; per-sample allocation not given. Sampling occurred on day 63 after the first vaccine or placebo injection. The origin of this receptor is a person between 18 and 59 years old who received the Ad26.COV2.S COVID-19 vaccine or a placebo. Material: peripheral blood, obtained in a trial of Ad26.COV2.S vaccine versus placebo. J is TRBJ1-1 and V is TRBV28; D gene unclear. CDR3 in amino acids: CASSEIQAFF. As DNA, the CDR3 is TGTGCCAGCAGTGAAATCCAAGCTTTCTTT.